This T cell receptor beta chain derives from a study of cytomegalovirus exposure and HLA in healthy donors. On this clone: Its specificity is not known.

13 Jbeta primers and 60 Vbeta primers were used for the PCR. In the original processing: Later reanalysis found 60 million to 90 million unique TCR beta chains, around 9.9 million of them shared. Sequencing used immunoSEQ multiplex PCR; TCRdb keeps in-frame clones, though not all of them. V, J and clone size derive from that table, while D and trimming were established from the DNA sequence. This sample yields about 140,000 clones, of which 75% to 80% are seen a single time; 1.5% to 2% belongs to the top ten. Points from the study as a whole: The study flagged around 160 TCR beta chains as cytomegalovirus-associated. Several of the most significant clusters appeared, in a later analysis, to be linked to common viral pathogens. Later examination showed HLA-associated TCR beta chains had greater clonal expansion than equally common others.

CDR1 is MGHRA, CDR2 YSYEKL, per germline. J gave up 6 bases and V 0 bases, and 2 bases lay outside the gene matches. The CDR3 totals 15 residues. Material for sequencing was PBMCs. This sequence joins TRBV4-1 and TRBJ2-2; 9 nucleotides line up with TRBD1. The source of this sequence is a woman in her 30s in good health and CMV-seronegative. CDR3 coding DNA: TGCGCCAGCAGCCAAGACTGGACAGGGGCCGGGGAGCTGTTTTTT. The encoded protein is CASSQDWTGAGELFF.